The sequence of this TCR beta chain was determined in a study of Graves' ophthalmopathy and Graves' hyperthyroidism. The authors amplified TCR beta CDR3 regions from RNA transcripts. HTBI primers served in a first-round RT-PCR, which a second-round multiplex PCR followed. TCRdb re-derived calls from the multiplex PCR reads in MiXCR, one entry per CDR3 protein. The sample has over 650,000 distinct CDR3 sequences, 35% to 45% seen once. Germline assignment: CDR1 LGHDT and CDR2 YNNKEL (reference sequence). The CDR3 totals 15 residues. This clonotype was picked up many times. Compared with germline, one end of the junction differs, possibly owing to a read error. Exclusion applied to patients with other autoimmune diseases, uncontrolled infections, pregnancy or lactation.

This clonotype originated in an adult man with Graves' ophthalmopathy. The rearrangement uses TRBV3-1 and TRBJ2-7, with D possibly TRBD2 on 6 matching bases. Sequencing was performed on peripheral blood. CDR3 sequence: CASSQDGRGGAGLFF. The CDR3 DNA reads TGTGCCAGCAGCCAAGATGGACGGGGTGGAGCGGGCCTCTTCTTC.